The 27 T cell receptor beta chains below come from one sample, sequenced in a study of response to subunit inactivated influenza vaccine. TCRdb re-analysed the RT-PCR reads in MiXCR, keeping a single row per CDR3 protein. The data hold around 710,000 distinct CDR3 sequences, with roughly 13% observed a single time. Specimen: PBMCs from blood, collected less than 15 days before vaccination. These receptors were taken from a man aged 50-59 years who received an inactivated influenza vaccine.

V usage is TRBV6-5 and J usage is TRBJ2-3; tentative D call: TRBD2 (6 bases). The germline V gene encodes CDR1 MNHEY and CDR2 SVGAGI. CDR3 length: 15 amino acids. V was pared by 2 bases and J by 1 base, with 10 bases between. CDR3 sequence reads: CASSYTSSGTDTQYF. The CDR3 DNA reads TGTGCCAGCAGTTACACCTCTAGCGGCACAGATACGCAGTATTTT.

This clonotype was counted between two and nine times. The V call is TRBV20-1, the J call TRBJ2-3, with D possibly being TRBD2 (7 bases). V lost 4 bases and J lost 5, with 13 bases in between. From germline, CDR1 is DFQATT and CDR2 SNEGSKA (reference sequence). The CDR3 consists of 13 residues. The CDR3 DNA reads as TGCAGTGCTAAGGGGGGGCCTGGAGATACGCAGTATTTT. Protein product: CSAKGGPGDTQYF.

The V gene is TRBV30, the J gene TRBJ1-5, with a possible D match to TRBD1 (5 bases). Germline lookup yields CDR1 GTSNPN and CDR2 SVGIG (reference sequence). The CDR3 extends over 12 amino acids. V was trimmed by 3 bases and J by 7 bases, leaving 10 bases between them. CDR3 coding DNA: TGTGCCTGGAGCAACGCAGGGCAGCCCCAGCATTTT. It translates to CAWSNAGQPQHF.

CDR3 in DNA: TGTGCCAGCTCACCGCCAGGGGATCCAGATACGCAGTATTTT. Protein product: CASSPPGDPDTQYF. The chain employs TRBV18 and TRBJ2-3, with a tentative D call TRBD1 (6 bases). Germline values: CDR1 KGHSH, CDR2 LQKENI. The CDR3 is made up of 14 amino acids. With 3 bases removed from V and 4 bases from J, the gap between germline ends came to 11 bases. The entire variable domain, with the rest obtained from reference TRBV18 and TRBJ2-3, is as follows: NAGVMQNPRHLVRRRGQEARLRCSPMKGHSHVYWYRQLPEEGLKFMVYLQKENIIDESGMPKERFSAEFPKEGPSILRIQQVVRGDSAAYFCASSPPGDPDTQYFGPGTRLTVL.

This clonotype was counted many times. This chain links TRBV11-2 with TRBJ2-3; D perhaps matches TRBD1 (6 bases). V lost 5 bases to trimming and J lost 3 bases, with 21 bases between them. Germline CDR1 and CDR2: SGHAT and FQNNGV. The CDR3 contains 17 residues. The CDR3 nucleotides read TGTGCCAGCAGCCTCGGCACAACAGGGCGAAGGACAGATACGCAGTATTTT. This encodes CASSLGTTGRRTDTQYF.

This clonotype has a handful of counts. V usage is TRBV3-1 and J usage is TRBJ2-1; 11 bases fit TRBD2. Germline loops: CDR1 LGHDT, CDR2 YNNKEL (reference sequence). The CDR3 runs to 17 residues. V gave up 3 bases and J gave up 7 bases; unmatched junction bases: 11. For the CDR3, the DNA is TGTGCCAGCAGCCAGGACACACTAGCGGGAGACGGGAATGAGCAGTTCTTC. Its protein product is CASSQDTLAGDGNEQFF.

This rearrangement joins TRBV27 to TRBJ2-7, with D perhaps matching TRBD1 or TRBD2 (5 bases each). Germline lookup yields CDR1 MNHEY and CDR2 SMNVEV (reference sequence). The CDR3 is made up of 15 amino acids. Trimming removed 2 bases at V and 7 bases at J, with 18 bases between. The CDR3 sequence is CASSLRGAPGGEQYF. DNA of the CDR3: TGTGCCAGCAGTTTAAGGGGAGCCCCCGGTGGGGAGCAGTACTTC.

This clonotype was seen more than once but under ten times. This chain joins TRBV2 and TRBJ1-2; D ambiguous. CDR1 SNHLY and CDR2 FYNNEI come from the germline V gene. The CDR3 runs to 15 residues. The V end lost 8 bases, the J end lost 2 bases, and 18 bases lay between the germline ends. The CDR3 loop reads CASHKGGSGNYGYTF. The CDR3 coding sequence is TGTGCCAGCCATAAAGGAGGGTCGGGGAACTATGGCTACACCTTC.

The chain uses TRBV2 and TRBJ1-2, with 8 bases aligning to TRBD1. The CDR3 spans 14 residues. J lost 8 bases, V lost 4 bases, and 9 bases had no gene match. CDR1 and CDR2 (germline): SNHLY, FYNNEI. The CDR3 loop is CASSAQGGGGGYTF. The CDR3 DNA is TGTGCCAGCAGTGCACAGGGGGGAGGTGGGGGCTACACCTTC.

This clonotype was found once. The chain is built from TRBV6-5 and TRBJ2-1, with a weak D call TRBD1 (7 bases). Germline CDR1 reads MNHEY; CDR2 reads SVGAGI. The CDR3 covers 16 residues. V was shortened by 0 bases and J by 5 bases, with 14 bases between the two germline ends. The CDR3 nucleotides read TGTGCCAGCAGTTACTCTCGGAGGGGGCCGAACAATGAGCAGTTCTTC. Translation: CASSYSRRGPNNEQFF.

V usage is TRBV6-1 and J usage is TRBJ1-4, with TRBD1 identical over 12 bases. The germline V gene encodes CDR1 MNHNS and CDR2 SASEGT. The J segment lost 8 bases and the V segment lost 4 bases, leaving 5 bases of the junction unmatched. The CDR3 spans 15 residues. The CDR3 protein is CASSARDRGPEKLFF. CDR3 nucleotides: TGTGCCAGCAGTGCCAGGGACAGGGGGCCGGAAAAACTGTTTTTT.

This clonotype appeared a few times. CDR3 in amino acids: CASSLTLGQLAGYNEQFF. The CDR3 DNA reads TGTGCCAGCAGCCTAACTCTGGGGCAACTAGCGGGCTACAATGAGCAGTTCTTC. The gene calls are TRBV4-2 and TRBJ2-1; 9 bases align to TRBD2. J gave up 3 bases and V 4 bases, and 13 bases lay outside the gene matches. This CDR3 region has 18 residues. CDR1 and CDR2 from the germline V gene are LGHNA and YNFKEQ.

The chain couples TRBV7-2 to TRBJ1-2; the match to TRBD1 covers 7 bases. The CDR3 has 17 residues. Germline lookup yields CDR1 SGHTA and CDR2 FQGNSA. V was clipped by 0 bases and J by 4 bases; unmatched bases: 11. CDR3 sequence reads: CASSLAGQGGRAYGYTF. CDR3 bases: TGTGCCAGCAGCTTAGCGGGGCAGGGGGGTAGGGCCTATGGCTACACCTTC.

There are a few counts of this clonotype. The rearrangement uses TRBV12-3 or TRBV12-4 and TRBJ2-3; 7 positions match TRBD2. The V gene end was trimmed by 5 bases and the J gene end by 2 bases; junction bases not matched to a gene: 13. This CDR3 region has 17 residues. CDR3 DNA sequence: TGTGCCAGCAGTCCCCGGACTAGAGTACTCTTCACAGATACGCAGTATTTT. Protein sequence: CASSPRTRVLFTDTQYF.

There are many counts of this clonotype. The genes are TRBV6-1 and TRBJ1-2; TRBD1 matches at 9 bases. Germline assignment: CDR1 MNHNS and CDR2 SASEGT. V lost 8 bases and J lost 3; bases outside the gene matches: 10. The CDR3 is 15 residues long. CDR3 bases: TGTGCCAGCGGGTCCCGGGACAGGGCTCACTATGGCTACACCTTC. This sequence encodes CASGSRDRAHYGYTF.

The V gene is TRBV3-1, the J gene TRBJ1-1; D may be TRBD1 (5 bases). The ends were cut back, 1 base at V and 0 bases at J, with 12 bases in the middle. Germline-derived CDR1 and CDR2 are LGHDT and YNNKEL (reference sequence). The CDR3 is 16 residues long. This chain's CDR3 is CASSQGGDRMNTEAFF. The CDR3, as DNA: TGTGCCAGCAGCCAAGGGGGCGACAGAATGAACACTGAAGCTTTCTTT.

The chain has TRBV7-3 and TRBJ1-5; no clear D. The CDR3 extends over 14 amino acids. The ends were cut back, 3 bases at V and 4 bases at J, with 10 bases in the middle. The germline gives CDR1 SGHTA, CDR2 FQGTGA. CDR3 sequence reads: CASSFMGDNQPQHF. CDR3 bases: TGTGCCAGCAGCTTCATGGGAGATAATCAGCCCCAGCATTTT.

This clonotype turned up a few times. This chain links TRBV10-3 with TRBJ2-1; 8 nucleotides match TRBD2. The CDR3 loop spans 14 amino acids. V lost 8 bases to trimming and J lost 9 bases; unmatched junction nucleotides: 12. Germline CDR1 reads ENHRY; CDR2 reads SYGVKD. CDR3 in amino acids: CAIGDGGGLIEQFF. The CDR3 DNA reads as TGTGCCATCGGGGACGGGGGGGGACTAATTGAGCAGTTCTTC.

This chain links TRBV5-5 with TRBJ1-2; no clear D gene. V shed 0 bases and J shed 6 bases, with 9 bases lying between them. The CDR3 is 13 residues long. The germline CDR1 and CDR2 sequences are SGHKS and YYEKEE (reference sequence). The CDR3 here is CASSLDPKDGYTF. The CDR3 DNA reads as TGTGCCAGCAGCTTGGACCCCAAAGATGGCTACACCTTC.

This clonotype was seen at least ten times. The genes are TRBV7-8 and TRBJ2-1; D not certain. V gave up 5 bases and J gave up 2 bases, with 16 bases separating them. The CDR3 is 16 residues long. The germline CDR1 and CDR2 sequences are SGHVS and FQNEAQ. CDR3 loop: CASSHRRTIPYNEQFF. As DNA, the CDR3 is TGTGCCAGCAGCCACCGCCGGACGATCCCCTACAATGAGCAGTTCTTC.

The V call is TRBV4-2, the J call TRBJ2-3; the match to TRBD2 covers 8 bases. Germline CDR1 LGHNA, CDR2 YNFKEQ. The V segment lost 2 bases and the J segment 4 bases; nucleotides outside the gene matches: 14. The CDR3 totals 18 residues. This chain's CDR3 is CASSQPPPGGAEADTQYF. DNA for the CDR3: TGTGCCAGCAGCCAACCGCCCCCCGGGGGGGCGGAAGCAGATACGCAGTATTTT.

In its sample, this clonotype was seen a few times. The chain couples TRBV4-2 to TRBJ2-5, with D perhaps being TRBD1 or TRBD2 (6 bases each). Germline-derived CDR1 and CDR2 are LGHNA and YNFKEQ. This CDR3 region has 14 residues. Trimming left V 1 base short and J 5 bases short, with 11 bases between. CDR3 sequence: CASSQGGASETQYF. The CDR3 DNA sequence: TGTGCCAGCAGCCAAGGGGGGGCCTCGGAGACCCAGTACTTC.

This clonotype was seen a few times. The junction does not match germline at one end; this may be a read error. This rearrangement joins TRBV11-2 to TRBJ2-5; tentatively, D is TRBD1 (6 bases). The germline gives CDR1 SGHAT, CDR2 FQNNGV. This CDR3 region has 12 residues. CDR3 residues: CASSLGLGDRNF. CDR3 DNA: TGTGCCAGCAGCTTAGGTTTAGGAGACAGGAACTTC.

This clonotype has a handful of counts. The genes are TRBV9 and TRBJ2-7, with TRBD2 matching 7 bases. CDR3 length equals 15 residues. The V gene end was trimmed by 0 bases and the J gene end by 0 bases; junction bases not matched to a gene: 3. Germline V gene data show CDR1 as SGDLS and CDR2 as YYNGEE. The CDR3 here is CASSVGLAASYEQYF. CDR3 DNA: TGTGCCAGCAGCGTAGGTCTAGCGGCCTCCTACGAGCAGTACTTC.

This clonotype was seen only a few times. The V call is TRBV11-2, the J call TRBJ2-7, with 14 bases matching TRBD2. In germline, CDR1 is SGHAT, CDR2 FQNNGV. V was pared by 1 base and J by 4 bases, with 6 bases of the junction left unmatched. The length of the CDR3 is 17 residues. The CDR3 loop is CASSLAPGTSGGYEQYF. In DNA, the CDR3 is TGTGCCAGCAGCTTAGCCCCGGGGACTAGCGGGGGTTACGAGCAGTACTTC.

This clonotype occurred a few times. The J gene is TRBJ2-1, the V gene TRBV27, with D unclear. Deletions cut 5 bases from V and 10 bases from J, with 21 bases between. In germline, CDR1 is MNHEY, CDR2 SMNVEV (reference sequence). The CDR3 totals 15 residues. CDR3 sequence reads: CASSQVLVQYQEQFF. DNA of the CDR3: TGTGCCAGCAGTCAGGTTCTCGTTCAGTACCAAGAGCAGTTCTTC.

The table lists this clonotype with many counts. The gene calls are TRBV20-1 and TRBJ2-3; 13 nucleotides match TRBD2. The germline V gene encodes CDR1 DFQATT and CDR2 SNEGSKA (reference sequence). This CDR3 has 18 amino acids. The ends lost 1 base at V and 5 bases at J; junction bases unmatched: 12. The CDR3 loop reads CSARVPPGLAGVIDTQYF. CDR3 coding DNA: TGCAGTGCTAGAGTCCCTCCCGGACTAGCGGGAGTTATAGATACGCAGTATTTT.